One and the same sample provided the 22 T cell receptor beta chains below, sequenced in a study of human T cells and chemical hapten exposure. Time point of the sample: patch test 1, 2 weeks after DPC sensitization. As to treatment: therapeutic diphenylcyclopropenone sensitization with weekly scalp DPC. Unfractionated whole blood yielded the extracted total RNA. MiXCR, run by TCRdb on the RACE reads, gives a single entry per CDR3 protein. The table records 40,000 to 65,000 distinct CDR3 sequences, approximately 11% of them present only once. The source material was whole blood, sampled in connection with sensitization to the hapten diphenylcyclopropenone (DPC). These receptors were taken from a woman aged 40 to 55 with alopecia areata. Some clones in this sample may be carry-over from other donors' samples.

This clonotype was counted ten times or more. The chain has TRBV20-1 and TRBJ2-2; D not certain. Germline V gene lookup returns CDR1 DFQATT and CDR2 SNEGSKA (reference sequence). Between the trimmed V and J ends, which lost 0 bases and 7 bases, there was a span of 9 bases. This CDR3 has 13 residues. Written as DNA, the CDR3 is TGCAGTGCTAGAGATACGGGCGGCGGGGAGCTGTTTTTT. Encoded protein: CSARDTGGGELFF.

This clonotype was counted ten times or more. This chain joins TRBV7-6 and TRBJ1-1, with D unclear. V was shortened by 5 bases and J by 0 bases, with 7 bases between the two germline ends. CDR1 and CDR2 from the germline V gene are SGHVS and FNYEAQ. The CDR3 is 13 amino acids. This chain's CDR3 is CASSPDLNTEAFF. CDR3 in DNA: TGTGCCAGCAGCCCCGACCTGAACACTGAAGCTTTCTTT.

This clonotype has a count of ten or more. In nucleotides, the CDR3 is TGTGCCAGCACACGGGACGCTGAAGCTTTCTTT. Amino acids: CASTRDAEAFF. The genes are TRBV6-1 and TRBJ1-1; D possibly corresponds to TRBD1 (5 bases). The CDR3 consists of 11 residues. Germline V gene data show CDR1 as MNHNS and CDR2 as SASEGT. The ends were cut back, 7 bases at V and 6 bases at J, with 9 bases in the middle.

The rearrangement uses TRBV25-1 and TRBJ2-1; 7 bases line up with TRBD2. CDR3 size: 14 residues. Germline V gene data show CDR1 as MGHDK and CDR2 as SYGVNS. The junction had 9 bases not matched to a gene; V was cut back by 4 bases and J by 9 bases. CDR3 in amino acids: CASSVRLGGREQFF. Written as DNA, the CDR3 is TGTGCCAGCAGTGTCCGACTGGGAGGGCGTGAGCAGTTCTTC.

This clonotype occurred a few times. The rearrangement joins TRBV12-3 or TRBV12-4 to TRBJ2-1, with no clear D. The V and J ends lost 3 bases and 0 bases respectively, with 9 bases between them. The CDR3 is made up of 15 amino acids. CDR3 bases: TGTGCCAGCAGTTTGACTGCGAGCTCCTACAATGAGCAGTTCTTC. Protein sequence: CASSLTASSYNEQFF.

Concerning this clonotype: Since a much larger clone is just one base distant, this may be a read error. This chain uses TRBV4-3 with TRBJ2-7; D possibly corresponds to TRBD2 (5 bases). The CDR3 covers 15 residues. Germline loops: CDR1 LGHNA, CDR2 YSLEER. V lost 0 bases, J lost 4 bases, and 13 bases lay in between. The CDR3 DNA reads as TGCGCCAGCAGCCAAGACGAGTATGGGAGATACGAGCAGTACTTC. As protein: CASSQDEYGRYEQYF.

This clonotype was detected ten times or more. V gene TRBV28 combines with J gene TRBJ2-3, with TRBD1 matching 8 bases. Germline V gene lookup returns CDR1 MDHEN and CDR2 SYDVKM. This CDR3 has 17 residues. With 3 bases clipped from V and 2 bases from J, the junction kept 10 bases outside the gene matches. As DNA, the CDR3 is TGTGCCAGCAGTTTTAGGGGGACAGGAAGCAACACAGATACGCAGTATTTT. Its protein product is CASSFRGTGSNTDTQYF.

This clonotype was seen repeatedly, ten times or more. The chain employs TRBV7-8 and TRBJ2-5; D is unclear. Germline V CDR1 and CDR2: SGHVS, FQNEAQ. Trimming pared 1 base from V and 6 bases from J, leaving 9 bases between. The CDR3 has 13 residues. The CDR3: CASSLGLEKTQYF. The CDR3 DNA follows: TGTGCCAGCAGCTTAGGTCTTGAGAAGACCCAGTACTTC.

This chain connects TRBV7-6 to TRBJ2-7, with TRBD2 identical over 9 bases. CDR1 and CDR2 from the germline V gene are SGHVS and FNYEAQ. V dropped 4 bases and J dropped 2; count of bases not matched to a gene: 9. The CDR3 is made up of 16 amino acids. CDR3 bases: TGTGCCAGCAGCTCGAATGCAGCGGGGGGCCCCTACGAGCAGTACTTC. Its translation is CASSSNAAGGPYEQYF. Together with reference TRBV7-6 and TRBJ2-7, the CDR3 gives the full variable domain: GAGVSQSPRYKVTKRGQDVALRCDPISGHVSLYWYRQALGQGPEFLTYFNYEAQQDKSGLPNDRFSAERPEGSISTLTIQRTEQRDSAMYRCASSSNAAGGPYEQYFGPGTRLTVT.

This chain joins TRBV30 and TRBJ1-1; TRBD1 matches at 11 bases. CDR3 size: 12 residues. With V trimmed by 6 bases and J by 6 bases, 3 bases remained unmatched. Germline lookup yields CDR1 GTSNPN and CDR2 SVGIG (reference sequence). The CDR3 is CACGTGGPEAFF. DNA for the CDR3: TGTGCCTGCGGGACAGGGGGACCTGAAGCTTTCTTT.

This clonotype has a count of ten or more. V is TRBV5-1 and J is TRBJ2-7, with TRBD2 as a possible D gene (6 bases). V was clipped by 1 base and J by 3 bases, with 20 bases between them. This CDR3 spans 17 amino acids. The germline V gene encodes CDR1 SGHRS and CDR2 YFSETQ. CDR3 region: CASSLSASDLALYEQYF. Written as DNA, the CDR3 is TGCGCCAGCAGCTTGAGCGCTAGCGACTTGGCGCTCTACGAGCAGTACTTC.

This clonotype has a handful of counts. The chain carries TRBV12-3 or TRBV12-4 and TRBJ2-7; 8 bases align to TRBD1. The junction had 4 bases not matched to a gene; V was cut back by 3 bases and J by 3 bases. This CDR3 contains 14 residues. CDR3 sequence (DNA): TGTGCCAGCAGTTTTAGACAGGGGAACTACGAGCAGTACTTC. This encodes CASSFRQGNYEQYF.

This clonotype appeared many times. J is TRBJ2-7 and V is TRBV7-9; D perhaps matches TRBD1 (6 bases). V was pared by 5 bases and J by 1 base, with 15 bases between. Germline V gives CDR1 SEHNR, CDR2 FQNEAQ (reference sequence). The CDR3 runs 15 residues. The CDR3 nucleotides read TGTGCCAGCAGCCCCCCGACAGGAATTTCCTACGAGCAGTACTTC. Amino acid sequence: CASSPPTGISYEQYF. Filled out from reference TRBV7-9 and TRBJ2-7, the complete variable domain reads DTGVSQNPRHKITKRGQNVTFRCDPISEHNRLYWYRQTLGQGPEFLTYFQNEAQLEKSRLLSDRFSAERPKGSFSTLEIQRTEQGDSAMYLCASSPPTGISYEQYFGPGTRLTVT.

The chain has TRBV10-2 and TRBJ2-4, with D uncertain. Germline V lookup: CDR1 WSHSY, CDR2 SAAADI. The CDR3 loop spans 12 amino acids. V shed 4 bases and J shed 3 bases, with 4 bases lying between them. The CDR3, as DNA: TGCGCCAGCAGTGTCGGCAAAAACATTCAGTACTTC. Translation: CASSVGKNIQYF.

This CDR3 is CASSPGTGTNVLTF. DNA for the CDR3: TGTGCCAGCAGCCCCGGGACAGGGACCAACGTCCTGACTTTC. V is TRBV11-3 and J is TRBJ2-6; 9 bases are shared with TRBD1. The CDR3 is 14 residues long. CDR1 and CDR2 (germline): SGHNT, YENEEA. Germline trimming cut 5 bases from V and 8 bases from J; bases unmatched to any gene: 4.

The chain combines TRBV29-1 with TRBJ2-3; 7 nucleotides match TRBD2. This CDR3 has 15 amino acids. Germline CDR1 reads SQVTM; CDR2 reads ANQGSEA. J gave up 3 bases and V 6 bases, and 12 bases lay outside the gene matches. CDR3 DNA sequence: TGCAGCGTGAAAGAGCCTAGCGGCCCAACAGATACGCAGTATTTT. Its translation: CSVKEPSGPTDTQYF.

The chain recombines TRBV29-1 with TRBJ2-7; D possibly corresponds to TRBD1 (6 bases). Germline V gene sequence: CDR1 SQVTM, CDR2 ANQGSEA. The V gene lost 6 bases and the J gene lost 0 bases, with 12 bases spanning the gap. The CDR3 has 13 amino acids. The CDR3: CSVLTGNSYEQYF. The CDR3 DNA reads TGCAGCGTCCTCACAGGGAACTCCTACGAGCAGTACTTC.

This clonotype was seen a few times. CDR3 amino acids: CASSGPKQYF. CDR3 nucleotides: TGTGCCAGCAGCGGGCCCAAGCAGTATTTT. V and J are TRBV9 and TRBJ2-3; D is ambiguous. V was shortened by 3 bases and J by 11 bases, with 7 bases between the two germline ends. Germline V lookup: CDR1 SGDLS, CDR2 YYNGEE. The CDR3 totals 10 residues. Together with reference TRBV9 and TRBJ2-3, the CDR3 gives the full variable domain: DSGVTQTPKHLITATGQRVTLRCSPRSGDLSVYWYQQSLDQGLQFLIQYYNGEERAKGNILERFSAQQFPDLHSELNLSSLELGDSALYFCASSGPKQYFGPGTRLTVL.

At least ten counts were recorded for this clonotype. The chain combines TRBV4-1 with TRBJ2-2; D not resolved. CDR3 length: 17 residues. Between the trimmed V and J ends, which lost 1 base and 2 bases, there was a span of 14 bases. Germline-derived CDR1 and CDR2 are MGHRA and YSYEKL. The CDR3 here is CASSQGPGGVNTGELFF. CDR3 coding DNA: TGCGCCAGCAGCCAAGGTCCCGGTGGGGTTAACACCGGGGAGCTGTTTTTT.

The genes are TRBV6-5 and TRBJ1-1, with D possibly being TRBD1 (6 bases). Germline CDR1 MNHEY, CDR2 SVGAGI. With 0 bases removed from V and 6 bases from J, the gap between germline ends came to 17 bases. This CDR3 has 16 residues. The CDR3 DNA follows: TGTGCCAGCAGTTACTCCCGGGACACCCTCGGCGCTGAAGCTTTCTTT. Its protein is CASSYSRDTLGAEAFF.

In this sample, this clonotype turned up many times. The J gene is TRBJ2-1, the V gene TRBV14, with D perhaps given as TRBD1 or TRBD2 (5 bases each). Trimming took off 4 bases at V and 11 bases at J, with 15 bases between the two ends. The CDR3 is 13 residues long. CDR1 and CDR2 from the germline V gene are SGHDN and FVKESK. CDR3 bases: TGTGCCAGCAGCCTATCCGGGGACCCCAAGCAGTTCTTC. Translation: CASSLSGDPKQFF.

There are a few counts of this clonotype. The chain couples TRBV18 to TRBJ1-1, with D maybe TRBD1 (5 bases). V was trimmed by 6 bases and J by 3 bases, leaving 11 bases between them. The CDR3 runs 13 residues. CDR1 and CDR2 from the germline V gene are KGHSH and LQKENI. CDR3 in DNA: TGTGCCAGCTCGCGAGGGGATGACACTGAAGCTTTCTTT. Protein product: CASSRGDDTEAFF.